What follows describes a single TCR beta chain. Its antigen is currently unknown. The data are from a study of T-cell reconstitution after alpha-beta-depleted transplantation in children. Library preparation (for TCRbeta) was performed with unique molecular identifiers. A single record per CDR3 protein comes from TCRdb applying MiXCR to the PCR reads. The sample includes fewer than 550,000 distinct CDR3 sequences, 15% to 20% of them seen just once. Study-wide results and caveats: The authors attributed T-cell counts and diversity one year after transplant mostly to newly produced T cells. Where alpha-beta T cells came from about two months after transplant was reportedly several hundred expanded graft clones. Some patients' high day-60 TCRbeta diversity was attributed to recipient cells surviving conditioning.

Specimen: PBMCs, mostly from graft donor cells, collected 360 days after TCRalphabeta/CD19-depleted stem cell transplant. The clonotype was recovered from a boy under two years old who had a stem cell transplant for Wiskott-Aldrich syndrome, so the T cells may come from the graft donor.

CDR3 coding DNA: TGTGCCAGCGATCGACTGGGGCTAGCCCAAGAGACCCAGTACTTC. Its protein is CASDRLGLAQETQYF. This chain connects TRBV7-9 to TRBJ2-5; either TRBD1 or TRBD2 may supply D (5 bases each). The CDR3 is 15 amino acids. In germline, CDR1 is SEHNR, CDR2 FQNEAQ (reference sequence). The V end lost 8 bases, the J end lost 1 base, and 17 bases lay between the germline ends.